This TCR beta chain was observed in a study of blood T cell repertoires in COVID-19. Each exposed participant met a COVID-19 case in the 2 weeks preceding study entry. The CDR3 is made up of 15 amino acids. V was cut by 0 bases and J by 8 bases, with 14 bases left in between. CDR1 SGDLS and CDR2 YYNGEE come from the germline V gene. Sequenced by immunoSEQ multiplex PCR; TCRdb stores in-frame clones only, minus some. The repertoire holds 250,000 to 300,000 clones, with roughly 85% as singletons. V is TRBV9 and J is TRBJ2-2, with a weak D call TRBD2 (6 bases). The specimen was PBMCs or T cells enriched from blood (not recorded which). The TCR originated in a man aged 35 to 55 who had been exposed to COVID-19. CDR3 nucleotides: TGTGCCAGCAGCGTAGCTGTTGGAGGGACGGGGGAGCTGTTTTTT. It translates to CASSVAVGGTGELFF.